The next 24 T cell receptor beta chains were all read from a single sample in a study of blood T cell repertoires in COVID-19. The data were produced by immunoSEQ multiplex PCR, yet TCRdb's version contains in-frame clones alone and is incomplete. Of 60,000 to 90,000 clones in the sample, approximately 79% were seen once. Specimen: peripheral blood. The receptors come from a human donor with acute or convalescent COVID-19. The donor label of this sample is uncertain.

The chain combines TRBV27 with TRBJ1-1, with D possibly matching TRBD1 (5 bases). The CDR3 consists of 16 residues. Germline lookup yields CDR1 MNHEY and CDR2 SMNVEV (reference sequence). The V and J ends lost 5 bases and 1 base respectively, with 17 bases between them. The CDR3 loop is CASSPLGPEKNTEAFF. CDR3 coding DNA: TGTGCCAGCAGTCCCCTGGGGCCCGAAAAGAACACTGAAGCTTTCTTT.

This chain uses TRBV2 with TRBJ1-2; TRBD1 might be the D (5 bases). V gave up 6 bases and J gave up 2 bases, with 7 bases separating them. The CDR3 spans 12 residues. Germline V CDR1 and CDR2: SNHLY, FYNNEI. CDR3 sequence reads: CASRDSNYGYTF. CDR3 nucleotides: TGTGCCAGCAGAGACAGCAACTATGGCTACACCTTC.

This rearrangement joins TRBV5-1 to TRBJ2-6; tentatively, D is TRBD2 (6 bases). CDR3 size: 16 residues. Germline V gene data show CDR1 as SGHRS and CDR2 as YFSETQ. V dropped 4 bases and J dropped 0 bases, with 11 bases sitting between them. The CDR3 loop is CASSPQGGSGANVLTF. CDR3 sequence (DNA): TGCGCCAGCAGCCCCCAGGGAGGCTCTGGGGCCAACGTCCTGACTTTC.

This clone was observed a single time. The chain has TRBV6-5 and TRBJ2-5; TRBD1 is a possible D gene (6 bases). Trimming stripped 6 bases from V and 12 bases from J, with 20 bases between. The CDR3 totals 13 residues. Germline assignment: CDR1 MNHEY and CDR2 SVGAGI. The CDR3 DNA reads TGTGCCAGCAGGCCGGGACATGGACAATTCGAGTACTTC. This encodes CASRPGHGQFEYF.

This clone was observed a handful of times. The chain combines TRBV15 with TRBJ2-5, with a tentative D call TRBD2 (6 bases). The V end lost 1 base, the J end lost 4 bases, and 10 bases lay between the germline ends. This CDR3 has 14 amino acids. CDR1 is LNHNV, CDR2 YYDKDF, per germline (reference sequence). Here the CDR3 reads CATSRGDGGETQYF. CDR3 nucleotides: TGTGCCACCAGCAGAGGGGACGGGGGAGAGACCCAGTACTTC.

The J gene is TRBJ2-4, the V gene TRBV11-3; TRBD1 might be the D (5 bases). The CDR3 totals 14 residues. The germline V and J ends were trimmed by 5 bases and 5 bases, with 13 bases remaining between them. Germline V gives CDR1 SGHNT, CDR2 YENEEA. The CDR3 DNA is TGTGCCAGCAGCGGATACGAAGGGGAAAACATTCAGTACTTC. Amino acids: CASSGYEGENIQYF.

This clone has a single count. The J gene is TRBJ1-3, the V gene TRBV6-2 or TRBV6-3, with TRBD1 as a possible D gene (6 bases). Germline loops: CDR1 MNHEY, CDR2 SVGEGT. The CDR3 covers 19 residues. The V end lost 0 bases, the J end lost 0 bases, and 18 bases lay between the germline ends. This CDR3 is CASSYSWTASTVSGNTIYF. CDR3 bases: TGTGCCAGCAGTTACTCATGGACAGCCTCAACCGTCTCTGGAAACACCATATATTTT.

The rearrangement joins TRBV28 to TRBJ1-5, with D tentatively TRBD1 (5 bases). CDR3 length: 16 amino acids. Germline assignment: CDR1 MDHEN and CDR2 SYDVKM. Trimming took 1 base from V and 5 from J, leaving 15 bases between them. The CDR3 coding sequence is TGTGCCAGCAGTTTATCCGTGGGGCGAGGACATCAGCCCCAGCATTTT. This codes for CASSLSVGRGHQPQHF.

The rearrangement links TRBV5-4 to TRBJ2-5, with 9 bases lining up with TRBD1. This CDR3 has 14 amino acids. Germline V lookup: CDR1 SGHNT, CDR2 YYREEE (reference sequence). V shed 4 bases and J 3 bases; nucleotides not matched to a gene: 4. CDR3 DNA sequence: TGTGCCAGCAGCCCACGGACAGGGGAAGAGACCCAGTACTTC. It yields the protein CASSPRTGEETQYF.

This clone has more than one count but fewer than ten. The chain joins TRBV7-9 to TRBJ1-5, with D uncertain. The germline V gene has CDR1 SEHNR and CDR2 FQNEAQ (reference sequence). The CDR3 is 14 amino acids. Trimming cost V 5 bases and J 4 bases, with 12 bases left between them. Written as DNA, the CDR3 is TGTGCCAGCAGCCACACCGACGGGAATCAGCCCCAGCATTTT. Its translation: CASSHTDGNQPQHF.

CDR3 sequence: CASSLERSSYNEQFF. The CDR3 DNA reads as TGTGCCAGCAGCCTCGAACGGAGCTCCTACAATGAGCAGTTCTTC. V and J are TRBV2 and TRBJ2-1; D call uncertain. V dropped 6 bases and J dropped 0 bases, with 12 bases sitting between them. The CDR3 runs 15 residues. The germline gives CDR1 SNHLY, CDR2 FYNNEI. Full variable domain (rest looked up from reference TRBV2 and TRBJ2-1): EPEVTQTPSHQVTQMGQEVILRCVPISNHLYFYWYRQILGQKVEFLVSFYNNEISEKSEIFDDQFSVERPDGSNFTLKIRSTKLEDSAMYFCASSLERSSYNEQFFGPGTRLTVL.

The rearrangement uses TRBV6-6 and TRBJ1-6; 7 bases are a match to TRBD1. V was clipped by 6 bases and J by 10 bases; unmatched bases: 9. Germline V gene lookup returns CDR1 MNHNY and CDR2 SVGAGI (reference sequence). This CDR3 has 14 residues. DNA of the CDR3: TGTGCCAGCAGACCAACGGACAGGACATCACCCCTCCACTTT. This encodes CASRPTDRTSPLHF.

The V call is TRBV6-5, the J call TRBJ1-1, with 8 bases aligning to TRBD1. The V and J ends lost 7 bases and 7 bases, in that order; junction bases with no gene match: 8. The CDR3 sequence is 13 residues long. In germline, CDR1 is MNHEY, CDR2 SVGAGI. The CDR3: CASMIGQGNEAFF. The CDR3, as DNA: TGTGCCAGCATGATAGGACAGGGAAATGAAGCTTTCTTT.

The chain uses TRBV19 and TRBJ1-2; 8 nucleotides match TRBD1. There are 13 residues in the CDR3. CDR1 is LNHDA, CDR2 SQIVND, per germline (reference sequence). J lost 7 bases, V lost 5 bases, and 6 bases had no gene match. CDR3 amino acids: CASSLQGAAGYTF. The CDR3 coding sequence is TGTGCCAGTAGTTTGCAGGGGGCCGCTGGCTACACCTTC.

The chain couples TRBV5-1 to TRBJ2-2, with 10 bases lining up with TRBD1. In germline, CDR1 is SGHRS, CDR2 YFSETQ. This CDR3 region has 15 residues. The V and J ends lost 6 bases and 6 bases, in that order; junction bases with no gene match: 8. The CDR3, as DNA: TGCGCCAGCACCGCGACAGGGGGCGCACCCGGGGAGCTGTTTTTT. It is translated as CASTATGGAPGELFF.

The gene calls are TRBV19 and TRBJ1-1; 7 bases map to TRBD1. From germline, CDR1 is LNHDA and CDR2 SQIVND (reference sequence). The CDR3 is made up of 16 amino acids. The J segment lost 0 bases and the V segment lost 7 bases, leaving 11 bases of the junction unmatched. CDR3 loop: CASIDYRTGLNTEAFF. As DNA, the CDR3 is TGTGCCAGTATCGACTACAGGACAGGTTTGAACACTGAAGCTTTCTTT.

The V call is TRBV7-6, the J call TRBJ2-7; no definite D call. V lost 5 bases, J lost 2 bases, and 16 bases lay in between. The V gene's germline CDR1 is SGHVS and CDR2 FNYEAQ. This CDR3 has 15 residues. The CDR3 reads CASSLKRQIPYEQYV. The CDR3 DNA follows: TGTGCCAGCAGCCTAAAAAGACAAATTCCCTACGAGCAGTACGTC.

The chain employs TRBV5-3 and TRBJ1-5; possibly TRBD1 for D (6 bases). TRBV5-3 falls under the ORF class, with uncertain function. V was pared by 4 bases and J by 1 base, with 18 bases between. The CDR3 consists of 17 residues. The CDR3 coding sequence is TGTGCCAGAAGCACCTCACAGGGAGAAGTGAGCAATCAGCCCCAGCATTTT. It is translated as CARSTSQGEVSNQPQHF.

This chain connects TRBV3-1 (or the pseudogene TRBV3-2) to TRBJ2-7; the D gene is possibly TRBD2 (5 bases). This CDR3 has 13 residues. V lost 3 bases to trimming and J lost 2 bases, with 8 bases between them. The germline CDR1 and CDR2 sequences are LGHDT and YNNKEL (reference sequence). The chain's CDR3 is CASSHSGTYEQYF. Written as DNA, the CDR3 is TGTGCCAGCAGCCACTCCGGGACCTACGAGCAGTACTTC.

Only a few counts were recorded for this clone. The J gene is TRBJ1-2, the V gene TRBV4-1, with 7 bases that match TRBD1. This CDR3 has 14 residues. V dropped 2 bases and J dropped 5; count of bases not matched to a gene: 5. Germline V gene sequence: CDR1 MGHRA, CDR2 YSYEKL. CDR3 sequence reads: CASSQSRGLYGYTF. In nucleotides, the CDR3 is TGCGCCAGCAGCCAATCCAGGGGGTTATATGGCTACACCTTC.

This clone was observed a few times. The CDR3 sequence is CASSYGQPGETQYF. The DNA of the CDR3 is TGTGCCAGCAGTTACGGCCAGCCCGGGGAGACCCAGTACTTC. J is TRBJ2-5 and V is TRBV6-5; D gene unclear. In germline, CDR1 is MNHEY, CDR2 SVGAGI. V was shortened by 2 bases and J by 5 bases, with 12 bases between the two germline ends. This CDR3 is 14 amino acids long.

This clone is a singleton in its sample. J is TRBJ2-7 and V is TRBV5-6; TRBD1 matches 9 bases. Trimming took 4 bases from V and 2 from J; bases not matched to a gene: 1. Per the germline V gene, CDR1 is SGHDT and CDR2 is YYEEEE. The CDR3 runs 13 residues. This chain's CDR3 is CASSTGGAYEQYV. DNA of the CDR3: TGTGCCAGCAGCACAGGGGGCGCCTACGAGCAGTACGTC.

The V call is TRBV10-3, the J call TRBJ2-1, with 9 bases lining up with TRBD2. Looked up from germline, CDR1 is ENHRY and CDR2 is SYGVKD. V was pared by 11 bases and J by 5 bases, with 10 bases of the junction left unmatched. The CDR3 loop spans 14 amino acids. The chain's CDR3 is CALRAGGPDNEQFF. The CDR3 nucleotides read TGTGCCCTCCGGGCGGGAGGGCCCGACAATGAGCAGTTCTTC.

V usage is TRBV2 and J usage is TRBJ2-2; 7 bases fit TRBD1. Trimming at V came to 6 bases and at J to 6 bases, leaving 16 bases not matched to a gene. The CDR3 is 17 residues long. Looked up from germline, CDR1 is SNHLY and CDR2 is FYNNEI. The CDR3 DNA is TGTGCCAGCAGCGACCTCCGGACAGGTGCCCTCGCCGGGGAGCTGTTTTTT. Translating gives CASSDLRTGALAGELFF.